These 8 T cell receptor beta chains came from one sample sequenced in a study of cytotoxic CD8 clonotypes in ibrutinib-treated CLL. The protocol was immunoSEQ multiplex PCR, while the TCRdb copy is restricted to in-frame clones and leaves out a portion. The sample lists about 86,000 clones; approximately 86% were seen once. The source material was PBMCs, sampled before ibrutinib treatment. The receptors shown here come from a human donor with chronic lymphocytic leukemia.

This chain links TRBV29-1 with TRBJ2-6; 11 bases map to TRBD1. Trimming cost V 3 bases and J 0 bases; bases outside gene matches: 4. The CDR3 runs 17 residues. Germline V gives CDR1 SQVTM, CDR2 ANQGSEA. The DNA of the CDR3 is TGCAGCGTTGAGTGGGGACAGGGGGTCTCTGGGGCCAACGTCCTGACTTTC. As protein: CSVEWGQGVSGANVLTF.

This clone was detected only once. This chain links TRBV19 with TRBJ1-3; possible D gene TRBD1, 5 bases. Per germline, CDR1 LNHDA and CDR2 SQIVND (reference sequence). The CDR3 is 15 residues long. The V end lost 1 base, the J end lost 5 bases, and 12 bases lay between the germline ends. CDR3 nucleotides: TGTGCCAGTAGTATAGGCAGGGATAACCGAAACACCATATATTTT. The encoded protein is CASSIGRDNRNTIYF.

CDR3 in DNA: TGTGCCTTTTCGAGACGAGGGTCCTACAATGAGCAGTTCTTC. Protein sequence: CAFSRRGSYNEQFF. The chain couples TRBV30 to TRBJ2-1, with D possibly being TRBD2 (5 bases). V was shortened by 7 bases and J by 1 base, with 14 bases between the two germline ends. The germline gives CDR1 GTSNPN, CDR2 SVGIG (reference sequence). There are 14 residues in the CDR3.

The rearrangement joins TRBV5-6 to TRBJ1-2; 7 bases match TRBD1. There are 15 residues in the CDR3. V was clipped by 7 bases and J by 5 bases; unmatched bases: 14. Germline V gene data show CDR1 as SGHDT and CDR2 as YYEEEE. The CDR3 DNA sequence: TGTGCCAGCGGACGGGGCTTACAGGGGTTTTATGGCTACACCTTC. Encoded protein: CASGRGLQGFYGYTF.

V is TRBV6-5 and J is TRBJ2-7; TRBD2 matches at 8 bases. The trim removed 0 bases at V and 5 bases at J, leaving 6 bases unmatched. Germline V lookup: CDR1 MNHEY, CDR2 SVGAGI. This CDR3 comprises 15 residues. In DNA form, the CDR3 reads TGTGCCAGCAGTTACTCGGCGGGAGGTAGGAACGAGCAGTACTTC. It specifies CASSYSAGGRNEQYF.

V usage is TRBV7-2 and J usage is TRBJ2-3, with 7 bases aligning to TRBD2. CDR1 and CDR2 (germline): SGHTA, FQGNSA. The CDR3 length is 13 residues. The CDR3 region is CASGLAGTDTQYF. The CDR3 DNA sequence: TGTGCAAGCGGGCTAGCGGGCACAGATACGCAGTATTTT.

The chain couples TRBV11-2 to TRBJ2-3; tentative D call: TRBD2 (6 bases). Trimming left V 3 bases short and J 1 base short, with 14 bases between. The CDR3 totals 16 residues. Germline V gene lookup returns CDR1 SGHAT and CDR2 FQNNGV. The CDR3 sequence is CASSFSGTGGTDTQYF. The DNA for the CDR3 is TGTGCCAGCAGCTTTAGCGGAACCGGCGGCACAGATACGCAGTATTTT.

This chain uses TRBV4-3 with TRBJ1-5, with a possible D match to TRBD1 (6 bases). CDR1 and CDR2 from the germline V gene are LGHNA and YSLEER. V lost 0 bases and J lost 7, with 16 bases in between. This CDR3 contains 16 residues. CDR3 residues: CASSQDLPGRGQPQHF. The CDR3 DNA reads TGCGCCAGCAGCCAAGACCTCCCCGGAAGGGGGCAGCCCCAGCATTTT.